The 11 T cell receptor beta chains presented below share a single source sample, sequenced in a study of blood T cell repertoires in COVID-19. Using immunoSEQ multiplex PCR, the repertoire was profiled, and TCRdb retains in-frame clones only, with some absent. The repertoire holds around 45,000 clones, with roughly nine tenths as singletons. The specimen sequenced was peripheral blood. Receptor source: a human donor in a cohort sampled during active COVID-19.

The table lists this clone with a few counts. CDR3 sequence (DNA): TGTGCCAGCAGCCGCGACAGGGCCACTTATAATTCACCCCTCCACTTT. Protein sequence: CASSRDRATYNSPLHF. The rearrangement joins TRBV7-2 to TRBJ1-6, with TRBD1 identical over 7 bases. The length of the CDR3 is 16 residues. J lost 4 bases, V lost 5 bases, and 8 bases had no gene match. Germline-derived CDR1 and CDR2 are SGHTA and FQGNSA.

Only one count was recorded for this clone. The gene calls are TRBV6-5 and TRBJ2-2, with 7 bases that match TRBD2. The CDR3 sequence is 15 residues long. V shed 0 bases and J 7 bases; nucleotides not matched to a gene: 5. Germline assignment: CDR1 MNHEY and CDR2 SVGAGI. DNA for the CDR3: TGTGCCAGCAGTTACTCGAGACTAGCCGGCGGGGAGCTGTTTTTT. The encoded protein is CASSYSRLAGGELFF.

J is TRBJ2-5 and V is TRBV11-2; D is ambiguous. The CDR3 runs 16 residues. Trimming took 1 base from V and 3 from J, leaving 15 bases between them. Per germline, CDR1 SGHAT and CDR2 FQNNGV. The CDR3 DNA sequence: TGTGCCAGCAGCTTAGGAGGCGCCCTCGGTAAAGAGACCCAGTACTTC. It specifies CASSLGGALGKETQYF.

The rearrangement joins TRBV29-1 to TRBJ2-7, with 7 bases lining up with TRBD1. V dropped 6 bases and J dropped 3; count of bases not matched to a gene: 5. The V gene's germline CDR1 is SQVTM and CDR2 ANQGSEA. The CDR3 is made up of 12 amino acids. The CDR3 DNA is TGCAGCGTAGGGACAGTCCTCTACGAGCAGTACTTC. It specifies CSVGTVLYEQYF.

The J gene is TRBJ2-6, the V gene TRBV19, with unresolved D. This CDR3 is 15 amino acids long. With 8 bases removed from V and 0 bases from J, the gap between germline ends came to 11 bases. CDR1 LNHDA and CDR2 SQIVND come from the germline V gene (reference sequence). CDR3 in DNA: TGTGCCAGTGCCCGATCAGACTCTGGGGCCAACGTCCTGACTTTC. Protein sequence: CASARSDSGANVLTF.

This rearrangement joins TRBV7-2 to TRBJ2-2; a possible D gene is TRBD1 (6 bases). Trimming cost V 5 bases and J 1 base, with 11 bases left between them. The CDR3 runs to 15 residues. CDR1 is SGHTA, CDR2 FQGNSA, per germline. The CDR3 coding sequence is TGTGCCAGCAGCCGCCAGGGACAGAACACCGGGGAGCTGTTTTTT. It yields the protein CASSRQGQNTGELFF.

This chain uses TRBV5-4 with TRBJ1-3; the D gene is possibly TRBD1 (6 bases). Germline V lookup: CDR1 SGHNT, CDR2 YYREEE (reference sequence). The CDR3 has 16 amino acids. Between the trimmed V and J ends, which lost 4 bases and 0 bases, there was a span of 14 bases. The CDR3 nucleotides read TGTGCCAGCAGCGAGGGCGTGGGGGCCTCTGGAAACACCATATATTTT. It specifies CASSEGVGASGNTIYF. Together with reference TRBV5-4 and TRBJ1-3, the CDR3 gives the full variable domain: ETGVTQSPTHLIKTRGQQVTLRCSSQSGHNTVSWYQQALGQGPQFIFQYYREEENGRGNFPPRFSGLQFPNYSSELNVNALELDDSALYLCASSEGVGASGNTIYFGEGSWLTVV.

This sequence joins TRBV28 and TRBJ2-7; 9 nucleotides align to TRBD1. The germline V gene has CDR1 MDHEN and CDR2 SYDVKM. This CDR3 comprises 15 residues. V dropped 5 bases and J dropped 6; count of bases not matched to a gene: 11. CDR3 region: CASSIAGTGMGEQYF. The CDR3 region has the DNA TGTGCCAGCAGTATCGCCGGGACAGGGATGGGCGAGCAGTACTTC. The full variable domain, with the rest looked up from reference TRBV28 and TRBJ2-7, is DVKVTQSSRYLVKRTGEKVFLECVQDMDHENMFWYRQDPGLGLRLIYFSYDVKMKEKGDIPEGYSVSREKKERFSLILESASTNQTSMYLCASSIAGTGMGEQYFGPGTRLTVT.

The V and J genes are TRBV30 and TRBJ1-3; 8 bases are a match to TRBD1. Germline V gene sequence: CDR1 GTSNPN, CDR2 SVGIG (reference sequence). Trimming took 4 bases from V and 4 from J; bases not matched to a gene: 15. The CDR3 runs to 17 residues. CDR3 amino acids: CAWMSPRTGKFGNTIYF. In nucleotides, the CDR3 is TGTGCCTGGATGTCTCCTCGGACAGGGAAGTTCGGAAACACCATATATTTT.

This chain joins TRBV19 and TRBJ1-5; 8 nucleotides line up with TRBD1. The CDR3 sequence is 18 residues long. The V gene's germline CDR1 is LNHDA and CDR2 SQIVND (reference sequence). J lost 0 bases, V lost 0 bases, and 7 bases had no gene match. Here the CDR3 reads CASSIETPTGVSNQPQHF. CDR3 nucleotides: TGTGCCAGTAGTATAGAAACCCCGACAGGGGTTAGCAATCAGCCCCAGCATTTT.

This rearrangement joins TRBV7-9 to TRBJ1-5; TRBD1 matches 8 bases. Per germline, CDR1 SEHNR and CDR2 FQNEAQ (reference sequence). V lost 5 bases and J lost 0; bases outside the gene matches: 18. This CDR3 has 20 residues. CDR3 sequence (DNA): TGTGCCAGCAGCAACGACAGGGGAAATCTGGATGGGGTTAGCAATCAGCCCCAGCATTTT. Translating gives CASSNDRGNLDGVSNQPQHF.